This TCR beta chain was observed in a study of blood T cell dynamics during melanoma immunotherapy. On the study more broadly: Patients with metastatic melanoma got pembrolizumab or nivolumab-ipilimumab as first-line care.

As for time point: pre-treatment baseline. Each cfDNA sample had a fixed 40 ng loaded. The assay was immunoSEQ multiplex PCR, and TCRdb's table has in-frame clones only and misses some. Here the sample spans 6,300 or so clones, roughly 91% being singletons. Per germline, CDR1 SGHDN and CDR2 FVKESK. V was pared by 2 bases and J by 8 bases, with 5 bases of the junction left unmatched. The CDR3 totals 14 residues. J is TRBJ2-4 and V is TRBV14, with 8 bases aligning to TRBD2. Material: cell-free DNA from blood, obtained from a patient treated with checkpoint blockade. This clonotype originated in a human donor with melanoma. CDR3 amino acids: CASSQRRGDHIQYF. As DNA, the CDR3 is TGTGCCAGCAGCCAACGGCGGGGGGATCACATTCAGTACTTC.